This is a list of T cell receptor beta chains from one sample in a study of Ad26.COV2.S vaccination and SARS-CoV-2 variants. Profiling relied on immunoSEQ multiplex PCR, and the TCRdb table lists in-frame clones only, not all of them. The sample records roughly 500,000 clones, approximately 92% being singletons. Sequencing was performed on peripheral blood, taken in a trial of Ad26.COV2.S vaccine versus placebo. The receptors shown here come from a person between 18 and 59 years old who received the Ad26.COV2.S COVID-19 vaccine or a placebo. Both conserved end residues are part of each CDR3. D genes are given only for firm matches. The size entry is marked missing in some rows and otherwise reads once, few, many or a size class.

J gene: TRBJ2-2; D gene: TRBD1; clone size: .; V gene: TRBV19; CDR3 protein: CASSMARTGSGELFF; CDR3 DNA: TGTGCCAGTAGTATGGCCCGGACAGGCTCCGGGGAGCTGTTTTTT
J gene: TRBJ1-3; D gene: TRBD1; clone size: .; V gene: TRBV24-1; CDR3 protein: CATSDPTGAGNTIYF; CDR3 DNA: TGTGCCACCAGTGACCCGACAGGGGCTGGAAACACCATATATTTT
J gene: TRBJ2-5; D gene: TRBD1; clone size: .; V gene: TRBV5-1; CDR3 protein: CASSLGDRAQETQYF; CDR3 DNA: TGCGCCAGCAGCTTGGGGGACAGAGCCCAAGAGACCCAGTACTTC
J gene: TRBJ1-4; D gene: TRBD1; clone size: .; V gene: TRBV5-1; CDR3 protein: CASSSGTGEEKLFF; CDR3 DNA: TGCGCCAGCAGCTCCGGGACAGGGGAAGAAAAACTGTTTTTT
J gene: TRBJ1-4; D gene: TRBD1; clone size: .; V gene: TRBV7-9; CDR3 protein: CASSLGTGDEKLFF; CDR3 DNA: TGTGCCAGCAGCTTAGGGACAGGGGACGAAAAACTGTTTTTT
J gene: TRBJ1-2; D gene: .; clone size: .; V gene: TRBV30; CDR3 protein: CAWTLAPLGGMNYGYTF; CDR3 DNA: TGTGCCTGGACCTTGGCCCCTCTGGGGGGGATGAACTATGGCTACACCTTC
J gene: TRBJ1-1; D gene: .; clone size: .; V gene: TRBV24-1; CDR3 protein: CATSDGHASAFF; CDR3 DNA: TGTGCCACCAGTGATGGACACGCCTCGGCTTTCTTT
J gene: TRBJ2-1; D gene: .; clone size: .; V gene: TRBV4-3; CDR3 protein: CASSHLRDEQFF; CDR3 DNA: TGCGCCAGCAGCCATCTCCGGGATGAGCAGTTCTTC
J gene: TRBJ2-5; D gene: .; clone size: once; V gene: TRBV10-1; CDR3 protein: CASSAPIALETQYF; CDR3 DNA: TGCGCCAGCAGTGCCCCTATTGCCCTAGAGACCCAGTACTTC
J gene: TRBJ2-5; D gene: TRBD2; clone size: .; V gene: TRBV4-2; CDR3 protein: CASSQGGLAGGQETQYF; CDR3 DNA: TGTGCCAGCAGCCAGGGCGGACTAGCGGGGGGGCAAGAGACCCAGTACTTC
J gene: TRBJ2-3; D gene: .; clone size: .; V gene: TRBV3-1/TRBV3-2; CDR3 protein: CASSTLGPGRGTQYF; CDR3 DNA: TGTGCCAGCAGCACCCTTGGCCCGGGCCGTGGTACGCAGTATTTT
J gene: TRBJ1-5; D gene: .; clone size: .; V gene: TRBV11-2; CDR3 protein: CASSLEPGYQPQHF; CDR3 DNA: TGTGCCAGCAGCTTAGAACCAGGGTATCAGCCCCAGCATTTT
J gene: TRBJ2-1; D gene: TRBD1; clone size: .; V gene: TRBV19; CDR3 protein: CASSYMTGGYNEQFF; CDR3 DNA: TGTGCCAGTAGTTATATGACAGGGGGTTACAATGAGCAGTTCTTC
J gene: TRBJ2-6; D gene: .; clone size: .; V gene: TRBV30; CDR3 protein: CAWSGPSLSANVLTF; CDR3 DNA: TGTGCCTGGAGTGGCCCGAGTTTGTCGGCCAACGTCCTGACTTTC
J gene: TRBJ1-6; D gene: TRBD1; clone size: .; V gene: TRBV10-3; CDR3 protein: CATWDRDSYNSPLHF; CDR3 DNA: TGTGCCACCTGGGACAGGGACTCCTATAATTCACCCCTCCACTTT
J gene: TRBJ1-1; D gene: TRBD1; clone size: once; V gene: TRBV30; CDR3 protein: CAWSPRTGGFTSDEAFF; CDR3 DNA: TGTGCCTGGAGTCCTAGGACAGGGGGATTCACCTCGGATGAAGCTTTCTTT
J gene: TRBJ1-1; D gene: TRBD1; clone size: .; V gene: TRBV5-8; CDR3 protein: CASSISQGDDMNTEAFF; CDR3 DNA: TGTGCCAGCAGCATATCACAGGGGGACGACATGAACACTGAAGCTTTCTTT
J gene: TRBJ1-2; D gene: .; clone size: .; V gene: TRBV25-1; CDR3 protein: CASSEQGNGYTF; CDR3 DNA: TGTGCCAGCAGTGAGCAGGGCAATGGCTACACCTTC
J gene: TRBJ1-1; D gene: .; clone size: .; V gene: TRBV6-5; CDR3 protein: CASSEGFWGTEAFF; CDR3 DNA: TGTGCCAGCAGCGAGGGTTTTTGGGGCACTGAAGCTTTCTTT
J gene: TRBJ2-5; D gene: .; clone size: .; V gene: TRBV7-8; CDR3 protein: CASLSGETQYF; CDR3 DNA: TGTGCCAGCCTTTCCGGGGAGACCCAGTACTTC
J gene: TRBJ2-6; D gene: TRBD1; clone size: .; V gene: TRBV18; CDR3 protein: CASSAPNRGRGANVLTF; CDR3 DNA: TGTGCCAGCTCAGCACCGAACAGGGGCCGAGGGGCCAACGTCCTGACTTTC
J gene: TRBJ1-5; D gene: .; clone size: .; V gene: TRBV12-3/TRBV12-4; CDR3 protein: CASSRFANQPQHF; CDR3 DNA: TGTGCCAGCAGTCGTTTCGCCAATCAGCCCCAGCATTTT
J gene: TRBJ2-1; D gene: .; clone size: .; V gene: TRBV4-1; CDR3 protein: CASSQVPPSEQFF; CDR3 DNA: TGCGCCAGCAGCCAAGTACCCCCTAGTGAGCAGTTCTTC
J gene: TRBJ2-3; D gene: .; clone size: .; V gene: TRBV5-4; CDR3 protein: CASSFRSSTDTQYF; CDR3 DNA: TGTGCCAGCAGCTTCCGCAGTAGCACAGATACGCAGTATTTT
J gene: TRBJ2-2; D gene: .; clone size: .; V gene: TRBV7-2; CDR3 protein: CASSGVTHAGELFF; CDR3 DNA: TGTGCCAGCAGCGGGGTGACCCACGCCGGGGAGCTGTTTTTT